These 23 T cell receptor beta chains were all obtained from the same sample, sequenced in a study of T cell responses to AZD1222 COVID-19 vaccine. Assay: immunoSEQ multiplex PCR; the TCRdb copy retains only in-frame clones and omits some. The repertoire consists of 100,000 to 150,000 clones, with about 89% occurring once and the leading ten covering around 5.9%. This sample comprised peripheral blood, obtained on day 0 of AZD1222 vaccination. The receptor set was obtained from an adult in good health.

The chain carries TRBV6-6 and TRBJ2-1; no reliable D call. Per germline, CDR1 MNHNY and CDR2 SVGAGI (reference sequence). The V and J ends lost 6 bases and 8 bases respectively, with 11 bases between them. CDR3 size: 12 residues. The CDR3 here is CASRPTSYEQFF. In nucleotides, the CDR3 is TGTGCCAGCAGACCTACCTCCTATGAGCAGTTCTTC.

The V call is TRBV19, the J call TRBJ1-2, with no clear D. Trimming stripped 5 bases from V and 4 bases from J, with 8 bases between. This CDR3 is 12 amino acids long. The germline V gene encodes CDR1 LNHDA and CDR2 SQIVND (reference sequence). CDR3 DNA: TGTGCCAGTAGTTACCAGGCCTATGGCTACACCTTC. Translated: CASSYQAYGYTF.

Regarding this clone: The identical CDR3 is also encoded by other nucleotide sequences in the sample. The chain combines TRBV12-3 or TRBV12-4 with TRBJ1-1; TRBD1 is a possible D gene (6 bases). The V end lost 5 bases, the J end lost 8 bases, and 9 bases lay between the germline ends. This CDR3 has 11 amino acids. The CDR3 nucleotides are TGTGCCAGCAGTCTAGGGACAGAAGCTTTCTTT. Encoded protein: CASSLGTEAFF.

CDR3 coding DNA: TGTGCCGCGGGCCGGGACTCTAACTATGGCTACACCTTC. Translation: CAAGRDSNYGYTF. The chain couples TRBV6-5 to TRBJ1-2, with D maybe TRBD1 (5 bases). CDR3 length equals 13 residues. Germline values: CDR1 MNHEY, CDR2 SVGAGI. V lost 11 bases and J lost 0, with 13 bases in between.

The rearrangement links TRBV7-9 to TRBJ2-7; D is perhaps TRBD2 (5 bases). Trimming took 5 bases from V and 0 from J, leaving 11 bases between them. CDR3 length: 14 residues. Germline loops: CDR1 SEHNR, CDR2 FQNEAQ (reference sequence). CDR3 in DNA: TGTGCCAGCAGCCCCAGAGCGGACTCCTACGAGCAGTACTTC. As protein: CASSPRADSYEQYF.

The chain links TRBV6-2 or TRBV6-3 to TRBJ2-2; D not resolved. CDR3 length: 12 amino acids. Per germline, CDR1 MNHEY and CDR2 SVGEGT. V was pared by 0 bases and J by 6 bases, with 2 bases between. The CDR3 DNA reads as TGTGCCAGCAGTTACTCGGCCGGGGAGCTGTTTTTT. Residues: CASSYSAGELFF.

This rearrangement joins TRBV18 to TRBJ2-3; D is ambiguous. CDR1 is KGHSH and CDR2 is LQKENI in the germline V gene. The CDR3 contains 13 residues. V was pared by 4 bases and J by 3 bases, with 8 bases between. CDR3 sequence: CASSLGGTDTQYF. In nucleotides, the CDR3 is TGTGCCAGCTCACTGGGTGGGACAGATACGCAGTATTTT.

The genes are TRBV18 and TRBJ1-3, with 7 bases that match TRBD1. Germline-derived CDR1 and CDR2 are KGHSH and LQKENI. CDR3 length: 15 amino acids. V was clipped by 3 bases and J by 3 bases; unmatched bases: 5. The CDR3 region has the DNA TGTGCCAGCTCACCGACAGGGAGTTTTGGAAACACCATATATTTT. Translation gives CASSPTGSFGNTIYF.

CDR3: CASSPSTGSSGNTIYF. For the CDR3, the DNA is TGTGCCAGCAGCCCCAGTACAGGGAGCTCTGGAAACACCATATATTTT. The chain has TRBV7-2 and TRBJ1-3, with a tentative D call TRBD1 (6 bases). The CDR3 consists of 16 residues. Germline lookup yields CDR1 SGHTA and CDR2 FQGNSA. Trimming shortened V by 5 bases and J by 0 bases, and 14 bases separated the two germline ends. Full variable domain (missing parts from reference TRBV7-2 and TRBJ1-3): GAGVSQSPSNKVTEKGKDVELRCDPISGHTALYWYRQSLGQGLEFLIYFQGNSAPDKSGLPSDRFSAERTGGSVSTLTIQRTQQEDSAVYLCASSPSTGSSGNTIYFGEGSWLTVV.

The genes are TRBV12-3 or TRBV12-4 and TRBJ2-7, with TRBD2 matching 10 bases. The junction had 3 bases not matched to a gene; V was cut back by 6 bases and J by 4 bases. The CDR3 contains 13 residues. CDR3 in DNA: TGTGCCAGCAGCCGGGGACTAGCGTACGAGCAGTACTTC. Protein sequence: CASSRGLAYEQYF.

This clone has a single count. The rearrangement joins TRBV19 to TRBJ1-5; a weak D match, TRBD1 (6 bases). Trimming stripped 0 bases from V and 6 bases from J, with 9 bases between. CDR1 LNHDA and CDR2 SQIVND come from the germline V gene (reference sequence). This CDR3 has 14 residues. CDR3 residues: CASSIEGAGQPQHF. In nucleotides, the CDR3 is TGTGCCAGTAGTATAGAGGGGGCCGGTCAGCCCCAGCATTTT.

The chain is built from TRBV6-5 and TRBJ1-1; no clear D. This CDR3 comprises 14 residues. V was trimmed by 7 bases and J by 5 bases, leaving 17 bases between them. CDR1 is MNHEY and CDR2 is SVGAGI in the germline V gene. CDR3 residues: CASTYWTARTEAFF. The CDR3 region has the DNA TGTGCCAGCACCTACTGGACCGCAAGGACTGAAGCTTTCTTT.

This clone occurred once. The rearrangement joins TRBV30 to TRBJ1-1, with D perhaps matching TRBD1 (6 bases). V was trimmed by 8 bases and J by 1 base, leaving 11 bases between them. The CDR3 sequence is 12 residues long. CDR1 and CDR2 from the germline V gene are GTSNPN and SVGIG (reference sequence). DNA for the CDR3: TGTGCCGGATACAGGGCGAACACTGAAGCTTTCTTT. Translated, it gives CAGYRANTEAFF.

The chain carries TRBV7-9 and TRBJ1-6; 8 nucleotides agree with TRBD1. The V segment lost 8 bases and the J segment 3 bases; nucleotides outside the gene matches: 9. From germline, CDR1 is SEHNR and CDR2 FQNEAQ (reference sequence). The CDR3 covers 16 residues. The chain's CDR3 is CASPWAGGDYNSPLHF. Written as DNA, the CDR3 is TGTGCCAGCCCCTGGGCAGGGGGCGACTATAATTCACCCCTCCACTTT.

The chain uses TRBV30 and TRBJ2-7; D ambiguous. The CDR3 sequence is 11 residues long. In germline, CDR1 is GTSNPN, CDR2 SVGIG (reference sequence). The V end lost 0 bases, the J end lost 9 bases, and 9 bases lay between the germline ends. The DNA of the CDR3 is TGTGCCTGGAGTGTAAAGGTGGGGCAGTACTTC. Encoded protein: CAWSVKVGQYF.

This clone was recorded only once. CDR3 nucleotide sequence: TGTGCCAGCAGCTTGCCTCGTCCGACTAACTATGGCTACACCTTC. This sequence encodes CASSLPRPTNYGYTF. V gene TRBV7-2 combines with J gene TRBJ1-2, with no clear D. Germline assignment: CDR1 SGHTA and CDR2 FQGNSA. CDR3 length equals 15 residues. V was pared by 3 bases and J by 0 bases, with 11 bases between. Full variable domain (missing parts from reference TRBV7-2 and TRBJ1-2): GAGVSQSPSNKVTEKGKDVELRCDPISGHTALYWYRQSLGQGLEFLIYFQGNSAPDKSGLPSDRFSAERTGGSVSTLTIQRTQQEDSAVYLCASSLPRPTNYGYTFGSGTRLTVV.

This sequence joins TRBV4-3 and TRBJ2-1; maybe TRBD2 (7 bases). V gave up 0 bases and J gave up 0 bases, with 18 bases separating them. The CDR3 has 19 residues. Germline V gene lookup returns CDR1 LGHNA and CDR2 YSLEER. CDR3 in amino acids: CASSQDGGGYTSSYNEQFF. CDR3 nucleotides: TGCGCCAGCAGCCAAGATGGGGGGGGCTACACAAGCTCCTACAATGAGCAGTTCTTC.

The chain combines TRBV11-3 with TRBJ1-1; no clear D. CDR1 and CDR2 from the germline V gene are SGHNT and YENEEA. There are 14 residues in the CDR3. Trimming shortened V by 1 base and J by 0 bases, and 6 bases separated the two germline ends. CDR3 sequence: CASSLGGMNTEAFF. Here the CDR3 DNA reads TGTGCCAGCAGCTTAGGGGGTATGAACACTGAAGCTTTCTTT.

The chain recombines TRBV10-3 with TRBJ1-1, with D tentatively TRBD1 (6 bases). The V end lost 6 bases, the J end lost 1 base, and 9 bases lay between the germline ends. The CDR3 consists of 13 residues. The germline V gene encodes CDR1 ENHRY and CDR2 SYGVKD. The chain's CDR3 is CAIRLDRNTEAFF. In DNA form, the CDR3 reads TGTGCCATCAGGCTGGACAGGAACACTGAAGCTTTCTTT.

The chain has TRBV21-1 and TRBJ1-3; whether TRBD1, the table's D call, matches the DNA was not checked. TRBV21-1 represents a pseudogene. The CDR3 runs 14 residues. This CDR3 reads CASSPRDTPNTIYF. CDR3 coding DNA: TGTGCCAGCAGCCCCCGGGACACACCAAACACCATATATTTT.

This chain connects TRBV19 to TRBJ1-3; D gene ambiguous. The CDR3 runs 13 residues. Trimming removed 10 bases at V and 5 bases at J, with 15 bases between. In germline, CDR1 is LNHDA, CDR2 SQIVND (reference sequence). The CDR3 sequence is CATLARNRNTIYF. Here the CDR3 DNA reads TGTGCCACCCTCGCCCGTAATAGAAACACCATATATTTT.

V is TRBV6-2 or TRBV6-3 and J is TRBJ2-3; 10 bases are a match to TRBD1. Trimming at V came to 0 bases and at J to 2 bases, leaving 2 bases not matched to a gene. CDR3 length equals 16 residues. The germline CDR1 and CDR2 sequences are MNHEY and SVGEGT. CDR3 sequence reads: CASSYSGQGITDTQYF. The CDR3 DNA reads as TGTGCCAGCAGTTACTCGGGACAGGGGATCACAGATACGCAGTATTTT.

V and J are TRBV19 and TRBJ1-5; TRBD1 is a possible D gene (5 bases). V shed 5 bases and J shed 9 bases, with 23 bases lying between them. Germline V gene lookup returns CDR1 LNHDA and CDR2 SQIVND (reference sequence). The CDR3 consists of 16 residues. DNA of the CDR3: TGTGCCAGTAGTCTTATAGCCCAGGGAGCCGTCCGGCCCCAGCATTTT. Its protein is CASSLIAQGAVRPQHF.